A single sample is the source of the 31 T cell receptor beta chains below, sequenced in a study of blood T cell repertoires in COVID-19. Generated by immunoSEQ multiplex PCR, the TCRdb table keeps only in-frame clones and is missing some. In the table there are under 250,000 clones, 86% of which are singletons. Input material: peripheral blood. The receptors shown here come from a woman in her sixties or seventies who had recovered from COVID-19.

This sequence joins TRBV10-3 and TRBJ1-5, with 8 bases aligning to TRBD1. CDR3 length equals 15 residues. J gave up 1 base and V 6 bases, and 5 bases lay outside the gene matches. Germline CDR1 ENHRY, CDR2 SYGVKD. CDR3 sequence (DNA): TGTGCCATCAGCGGACAGGGCGGAAGCAATCAGCCCCAGCATTTT. It is translated as CAISGQGGSNQPQHF.

The rearrangement links TRBV19 to TRBJ2-5, with TRBD1 matching 11 bases. J gave up 5 bases and V 5 bases, and 7 bases lay outside the gene matches. Germline loops: CDR1 LNHDA, CDR2 SQIVND (reference sequence). The CDR3 extends over 15 amino acids. This CDR3 is CASSVGQGAWETQYF. The DNA of the CDR3 is TGTGCCAGTAGTGTAGGACAGGGGGCATGGGAGACCCAGTACTTC. The variable domain in full, completed from reference TRBV19 and TRBJ2-5, reads DGGITQSPKYLFRKEGQNVTLSCEQNLNHDAMYWYRQDPGQGLRLIYYSQIVNDFQKGDIAEGYSVSREKKESFPLTVTSAQKNPTAFYLCASSVGQGAWETQYFGPGTRLLVL.

The V call is TRBV19, the J call TRBJ1-3; 8 bases agree with TRBD1. Germline V gives CDR1 LNHDA, CDR2 SQIVND (reference sequence). This CDR3 is 18 amino acids long. The V gene end was trimmed by 3 bases and the J gene end by 0 bases; junction bases not matched to a gene: 10. This CDR3 is CASSISRTGISSGNTIYF. The CDR3 DNA sequence: TGTGCCAGTAGTATCTCCCGGACAGGGATAAGCTCTGGAAACACCATATATTTT.

V and J are TRBV27 and TRBJ2-5; D ambiguous. The germline V gene has CDR1 MNHEY and CDR2 SMNVEV (reference sequence). The CDR3 sequence is 10 residues long. V was cut by 11 bases and J by 3 bases, with 7 bases left in between. The CDR3 region is CAPVEETQYF. CDR3 in DNA: TGTGCCCCAGTGGAAGAGACCCAGTACTTC.

V usage is TRBV28 and J usage is TRBJ1-4; 8 positions agree with TRBD1. Germline lookup yields CDR1 MDHEN and CDR2 SYDVKM. V dropped 5 bases and J dropped 10; count of bases not matched to a gene: 9. The length of the CDR3 is 14 residues. Here the CDR3 DNA reads TGTGCCAGCAGTCGGGGGCAGGGGGCGGGAAAACTGTTTTTT. It specifies CASSRGQGAGKLFF.

Notes on this clone: Sequence at one end of the junction differs from germline and may be a read error. The rearrangement uses TRBV19 and TRBJ1-2, with a possible D match to TRBD1 (5 bases). The germline V gene has CDR1 LNHDA and CDR2 SQIVND (reference sequence). The CDR3 is 15 amino acids. This CDR3 reads CASSLEVKGNYGYTF. CDR3 bases: TGTGCCAGTAGTCTAGAGGTGAAGGGGAACTATGGCTACACCTTC.

This chain joins TRBV19 and TRBJ1-6; possible D gene TRBD1, 6 bases. V lost 7 bases, J lost 6 bases, and 16 bases lay in between. Germline CDR1 LNHDA, CDR2 SQIVND (reference sequence). The length of the CDR3 is 15 residues. The CDR3 loop reads CASNQDSAGNSPLHF. CDR3 coding DNA: TGTGCCAGTAACCAGGACAGCGCTGGTAATTCACCCCTCCACTTT.

The chain joins TRBV9 to TRBJ1-2; a weak D match, TRBD1 (6 bases). Per the germline V gene, CDR1 is SGDLS and CDR2 is YYNGEE. V was pared by 0 bases and J by 6 bases, with 9 bases between. The CDR3 runs 13 residues. CDR3: CASSVGTDHGYTF. As DNA, the CDR3 is TGTGCCAGCAGCGTAGGGACAGACCATGGCTACACCTTC.

The rearrangement uses TRBV9 and TRBJ1-2; D may be TRBD1 (6 bases). The CDR3 has 18 residues. In germline, CDR1 is SGDLS, CDR2 YYNGEE. The V end was cut by 0 bases, the J end by 8 bases, with 26 bases between. The CDR3 here is CASSVVAPQGQTPRGYTF. Here the CDR3 DNA reads TGTGCCAGCAGCGTAGTAGCCCCCCAGGGGCAGACCCCTAGGGGCTACACCTTC.

This rearrangement joins TRBV27 to TRBJ2-7; 8 nucleotides line up with TRBD1. V shed 5 bases, J shed 1 base, and the junction held 4 bases outside the gene matches. CDR1 and CDR2 (germline): MNHEY, SMNVEV (reference sequence). The CDR3 contains 14 residues. DNA for the CDR3: TGTGCCAGCAGTACTACAGGGGGATCCTACGAGCAGTACTTC. Protein sequence: CASSTTGGSYEQYF.

The chain is built from TRBV7-3 and TRBJ1-6, with 8 bases fitting TRBD1. Germline trimming cut 1 base from V and 6 bases from J; bases unmatched to any gene: 2. CDR3 size: 15 residues. In germline, CDR1 is SGHTA, CDR2 FQGTGA. CDR3 nucleotide sequence: TGTGCCAGCAGCTTAAATGGACAGGGTAATTCACCCCTCCACTTT. Its protein is CASSLNGQGNSPLHF. The full variable domain, its missing parts supplied by reference TRBV7-3 and TRBJ1-6, is GAGVSQTPSNKVTEKGKYVELRCDPISGHTALYWYRQSLGQGPEFLIYFQGTGAADDSGLPNDRFFAVRPEGSVSTLKIQRTERGDSAVYLCASSLNGQGNSPLHFGNGTRLTVT.

The chain is built from TRBV7-9 and TRBJ2-7; D possibly corresponds to TRBD2 (7 bases). Trimming took off 1 base at V and 2 bases at J, with 12 bases between the two ends. Per germline, CDR1 SEHNR and CDR2 FQNEAQ (reference sequence). The CDR3 sequence is 15 residues long. CDR3 DNA: TGTGCCAGCAGCTTAGGGCGGGGGCGGCCCTACGAGCAGTACTTC. This sequence encodes CASSLGRGRPYEQYF.

The chain combines TRBV11-1 with TRBJ1-6, with 8 bases identical to TRBD1. This CDR3 comprises 14 residues. CDR1 is SGHAT and CDR2 is FQDESV in the germline V gene (reference sequence). Trimming at V came to 6 bases and at J to 14 bases, leaving 12 bases not matched to a gene. The CDR3 region has the DNA TGTGCCAGCAGGCGGACAGGGTCAGTAGGATCCCTCCACTTT. As protein: CASRRTGSVGSLHF.

This clone has just one count. The V and J genes are TRBV28 and TRBJ1-2; 9 bases map to TRBD1. The CDR3 runs 16 residues. Per germline, CDR1 MDHEN and CDR2 SYDVKM. With V trimmed by 1 base and J by 4 bases, 7 bases remained unmatched. DNA for the CDR3: TGTGCCAGCAGTTTATCTCCGGGACAGGGTTTCTATGGCTACACCTTC. Its protein is CASSLSPGQGFYGYTF.

The CDR3 loop is CASSQLVGSEQYF. CDR3 DNA: TGTGCCAGCAGTCAACTGGTTGGTTCCGAGCAGTACTTC. The chain joins TRBV27 to TRBJ2-7; D not certain. Trimming took off 5 bases at V and 6 bases at J, with 14 bases between the two ends. CDR3 length: 13 residues. Germline assignment: CDR1 MNHEY and CDR2 SMNVEV (reference sequence).

The gene calls are TRBV5-1 and TRBJ2-2, with a possible D match to TRBD1 (6 bases). V lost 0 bases and J lost 6, with 12 bases in between. The V gene's germline CDR1 is SGHRS and CDR2 YFSETQ. This CDR3 spans 15 amino acids. The CDR3 sequence: CASSLGGSGAGELFF. The CDR3 DNA reads as TGCGCCAGCAGCTTGGGAGGATCAGGGGCCGGGGAGCTGTTTTTT.

V is TRBV5-1 and J is TRBJ2-3; tentatively, D is TRBD2 (5 bases). V was shortened by 2 bases and J by 7 bases, with 14 bases between the two germline ends. CDR1 and CDR2 from the germline V gene are SGHRS and YFSETQ. The CDR3 runs to 14 residues. DNA of the CDR3: TGCGCCAGCAGCTTTTTTCCGAGGGAAAATACGCAGTATTTT. Protein: CASSFFPRENTQYF.

The chain employs TRBV5-1 and TRBJ2-7; perhaps TRBD1 as D (6 bases). The V gene lost 2 bases and the J gene lost 6 bases, with 15 bases spanning the gap. Germline loops: CDR1 SGHRS, CDR2 YFSETQ. The CDR3 sequence is 14 residues long. The CDR3 loop reads CASSFPPPGAEQYF. The CDR3 DNA reads TGCGCCAGCAGCTTCCCCCCCCCAGGGGCCGAGCAGTACTTC.

The genes are TRBV27 and TRBJ2-2, with D possibly being TRBD1 (5 bases). Looked up from germline, CDR1 is MNHEY and CDR2 is SMNVEV (reference sequence). Trimming cost V 5 bases and J 2 bases, with 27 bases left between them. This CDR3 contains 20 residues. CDR3 nucleotide sequence: TGTGCCAGCAGTACCTATCCCCCCGTGCTTTGGCAGGGTAACACCGGGGAGCTGTTTTTT. It yields the protein CASSTYPPVLWQGNTGELFF.

CDR3 bases: TGTGCCAGCAGCTTGACGGTCACGGGGGAGCAGTACTTC. Its protein product is CASSLTVTGEQYF. The V and J genes are TRBV5-4 and TRBJ2-7; D is perhaps TRBD2 (5 bases). Germline V CDR1 and CDR2: SGHNT, YYREEE (reference sequence). The ends were cut back, 1 base at V and 7 bases at J, with 12 bases in the middle. The CDR3 runs to 13 residues.

The chain employs TRBV28 and TRBJ1-1; 8 bases map to TRBD1. This CDR3 comprises 15 residues. After removal of 5 bases from V and 1 base from J, the junction contained 6 bases not matched to a gene. Per the germline V gene, CDR1 is MDHEN and CDR2 is SYDVKM. The DNA for the CDR3 is TGTGCCAGCAGTACCCCTGGGACAGGGAACACTGAAGCTTTCTTT. Encoded protein: CASSTPGTGNTEAFF. Variable domain in full (rest from reference TRBV28 and TRBJ1-1): DVKVTQSSRYLVKRTGEKVFLECVQDMDHENMFWYRQDPGLGLRLIYFSYDVKMKEKGDIPEGYSVSREKKERFSLILESASTNQTSMYLCASSTPGTGNTEAFFGQGTRLTVV.

The V gene is TRBV24-1, the J gene TRBJ2-3, with D perhaps matching TRBD2 (5 bases). The CDR3 length is 14 residues. The V end was cut by 5 bases, the J end by 5 bases, with 13 bases between. Per the germline V gene, CDR1 is KGHDR and CDR2 is SFDVKD. The CDR3, as DNA: TGTGCCACCAGTGCCCGGCGGGCCTTAGATACGCAGTATTTT. Translating gives CATSARRALDTQYF.

The rearrangement uses TRBV28 and TRBJ2-6; 8 nucleotides match TRBD1. Germline V gene lookup returns CDR1 MDHEN and CDR2 SYDVKM. With V trimmed by 1 base and J by 2 bases, 7 bases remained unmatched. There are 18 residues in the CDR3. The CDR3 bases are TGTGCCAGCAGTTTATTCCCTCCAGGGGGCGCTGGGGCCAACGTCCTGACTTTC. This encodes CASSLFPPGGAGANVLTF.

This rearrangement joins TRBV5-1 to TRBJ2-1; no reliable D call. Trimming cost V 3 bases and J 2 bases, with 12 bases left between them. Germline V gene lookup returns CDR1 SGHRS and CDR2 YFSETQ. The CDR3 extends over 15 amino acids. The CDR3 here is CASSYDGYTYNEQFF. The CDR3 DNA reads as TGCGCCAGCAGCTATGACGGGTATACCTACAATGAGCAGTTCTTC. Combining the CDR3 with reference TRBV5-1 and TRBJ2-1 gives the whole variable domain KAGVTQTPRYLIKTRGQQVTLSCSPISGHRSVSWYQQTPGQGLQFLFEYFSETQRNKGNFPGRFSGRQFSNSRSEMNVSTLELGDSALYLCASSYDGYTYNEQFFGPGTRLTVL.

The chain recombines TRBV18 with TRBJ1-1, with unresolved D. Germline V CDR1 and CDR2: KGHSH, LQKENI. This CDR3 has 12 amino acids. Trimming stripped 4 bases from V and 7 bases from J, with 10 bases between. CDR3 coding DNA: TGTGCCAGCTCACTGGAAGGCGGTGAAGCTTTCTTT. It specifies CASSLEGGEAFF. The complete variable domain, with remaining parts taken from reference TRBV18 and TRBJ1-1, reads NAGVMQNPRHLVRRRGQEARLRCSPMKGHSHVYWYRQLPEEGLKFMVYLQKENIIDESGMPKERFSAEFPKEGPSILRIQQVVRGDSAAYFCASSLEGGEAFFGQGTRLTVV.

The chain combines TRBV4-3 with TRBJ1-1; 7 bases match TRBD1. CDR1 is LGHNA and CDR2 is YSLEER in the germline V gene. V gave up 0 bases and J gave up 6 bases; unmatched junction bases: 16. The CDR3 extends over 18 amino acids. CDR3 amino acids: CASSQDIGQVYPAAEAFF. CDR3 sequence (DNA): TGCGCCAGCAGCCAAGATATAGGACAGGTCTATCCTGCGGCTGAAGCTTTCTTT.

J is TRBJ2-3 and V is TRBV7-2; D remains ambiguous. CDR3 length: 14 amino acids. Trimming pared 5 bases from V and 4 bases from J, leaving 13 bases between. Germline CDR1 is SGHTA and CDR2 is FQGNSA. The CDR3 DNA reads as TGTGCCAGCAGCGCACCAAACAGTCCAGATACGCAGTATTTT. Translated: CASSAPNSPDTQYF.

CDR3 sequence reads: CASSSTEAGAPRRYF. Here the CDR3 DNA reads TGCGCCAGCAGCTCTACAGAGGCGGGGGCCCCGCGGAGGTACTTC. V and J are TRBV5-1 and TRBJ2-7; D is perhaps TRBD2 (7 bases). Germline V gene lookup returns CDR1 SGHRS and CDR2 YFSETQ. The CDR3 is 15 residues long. The V and J ends lost 3 bases and 12 bases respectively, with 25 bases between them.

This CDR3 is CASSGTTGGQTQYF. The CDR3 nucleotides are TGTGCCAGCAGCGGGACCACAGGGGGACAGACCCAGTACTTC. The chain links TRBV5-6 to TRBJ2-5, with TRBD1 matching over 8 bases. CDR3 length equals 14 residues. V lost 4 bases, J lost 6 bases, and 8 bases stayed unmatched. Germline-derived CDR1 and CDR2 are SGHDT and YYEEEE. Based on the CDR3 plus reference TRBV5-6 and TRBJ2-5, the full variable domain is DAGVTQSPTHLIKTRGQQVTLRCSPKSGHDTVSWYQQALGQGPQFIFQYYEEEERQRGNFPDRFSGHQFPNYSSELNVNALLLGDSALYLCASSGTTGGQTQYFGPGTRLLVL.

This chain's CDR3 is CASSMIQTTDTQYF. DNA for the CDR3: TGTGCCAGTAGTATGATTCAGACAACAGATACGCAGTATTTT. This chain joins TRBV19 and TRBJ2-3; D is uncertain. The CDR3 is 14 amino acids. Germline CDR1 reads LNHDA; CDR2 reads SQIVND (reference sequence). V was shortened by 3 bases and J by 3 bases, with 10 bases between the two germline ends.

The genes are TRBV5-1 and TRBJ2-2; possible D gene TRBD2, 6 bases. Trimming removed 0 bases at V and 5 bases at J, with 11 bases between. CDR1 SGHRS and CDR2 YFSETQ come from the germline V gene. This CDR3 region has 15 residues. CDR3 DNA sequence: TGCGCCAGCAGCTTGGGGGCTGCGGGGACCGGGGAGCTGTTTTTT. It codes for CASSLGAAGTGELFF.